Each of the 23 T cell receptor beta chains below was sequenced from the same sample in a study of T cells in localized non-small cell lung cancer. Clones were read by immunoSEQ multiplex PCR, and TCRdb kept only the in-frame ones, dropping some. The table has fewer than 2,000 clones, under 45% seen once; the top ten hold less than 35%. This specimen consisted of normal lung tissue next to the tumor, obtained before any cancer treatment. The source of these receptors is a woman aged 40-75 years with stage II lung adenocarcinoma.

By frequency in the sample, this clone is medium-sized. The CDR3 spells CASSARQAKNTEAFF. The CDR3, as DNA: TGTGCCAGCAGTGCGCGGCAGGCCAAGAACACTGAAGCTTTCTTT. V gene TRBV9 combines with J gene TRBJ1-1, with D unresolved. There are 15 residues in the CDR3. V gave up 5 bases and J gave up 1 base, with 15 bases separating them. Germline V CDR1 and CDR2: SGDLS, YYNGEE.

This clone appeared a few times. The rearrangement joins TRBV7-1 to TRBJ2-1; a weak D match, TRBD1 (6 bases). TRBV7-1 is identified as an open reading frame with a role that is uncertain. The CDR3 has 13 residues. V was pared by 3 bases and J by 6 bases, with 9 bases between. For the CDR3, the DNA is TGTGCCAGCAGCTCGGGGGCAGGCAATGAGCAGTTCTTC. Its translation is CASSSGAGNEQFF.

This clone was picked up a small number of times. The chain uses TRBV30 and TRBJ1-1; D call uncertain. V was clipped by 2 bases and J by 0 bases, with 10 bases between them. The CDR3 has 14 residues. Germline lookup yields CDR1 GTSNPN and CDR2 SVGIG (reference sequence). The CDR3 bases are TGTGCCTGGAGTCTTTTGCAGTTGAACACTGAAGCTTTCTTT. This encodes CAWSLLQLNTEAFF.

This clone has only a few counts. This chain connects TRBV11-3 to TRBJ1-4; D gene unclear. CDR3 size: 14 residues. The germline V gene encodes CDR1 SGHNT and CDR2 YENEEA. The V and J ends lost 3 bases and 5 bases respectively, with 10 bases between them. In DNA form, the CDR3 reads TGTGCCAGCAGCTTTGGTACGGGGAATGAAAAACTGTTTTTT. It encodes CASSFGTGNEKLFF. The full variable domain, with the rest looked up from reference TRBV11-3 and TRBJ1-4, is EAGVVQSPRYKIIEKKQPVAFWCNPISGHNTLYWYLQNLGQGPELLIRYENEEAVDDSQLPKDRFSAERLKGVDSTLKIQPAELGDSAVYLCASSFGTGNEKLFFGSGTQLSVL.

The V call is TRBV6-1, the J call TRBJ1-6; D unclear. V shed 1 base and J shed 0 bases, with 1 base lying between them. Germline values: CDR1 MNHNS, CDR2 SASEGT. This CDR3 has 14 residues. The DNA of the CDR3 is TGTGCCAGCAGTGAAGGCTCCTATAATTCACCCCTCCACTTT. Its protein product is CASSEGSYNSPLHF.

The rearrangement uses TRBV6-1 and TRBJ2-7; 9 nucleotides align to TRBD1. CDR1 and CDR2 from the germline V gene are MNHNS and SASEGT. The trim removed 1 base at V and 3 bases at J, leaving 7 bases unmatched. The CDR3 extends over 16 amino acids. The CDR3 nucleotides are TGTGCCAGCAGTGAAGGGGACAGGGCGTTTGTCTACGAGCAGTACTTC. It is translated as CASSEGDRAFVYEQYF.

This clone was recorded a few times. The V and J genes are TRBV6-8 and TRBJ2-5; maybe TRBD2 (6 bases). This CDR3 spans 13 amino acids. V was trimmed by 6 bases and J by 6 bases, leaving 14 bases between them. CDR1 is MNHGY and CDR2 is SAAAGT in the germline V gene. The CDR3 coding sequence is TGTGCCAGCAGGCGGGACGGCGGGAAGACCCAGTACTTC. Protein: CASRRDGGKTQYF.

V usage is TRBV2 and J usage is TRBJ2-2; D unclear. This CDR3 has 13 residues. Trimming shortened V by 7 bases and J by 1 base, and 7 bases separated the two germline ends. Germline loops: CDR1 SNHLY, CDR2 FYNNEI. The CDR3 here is CASMAENTGELFF. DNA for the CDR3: TGTGCCAGCATGGCAGAGAACACCGGGGAGCTGTTTTTT.

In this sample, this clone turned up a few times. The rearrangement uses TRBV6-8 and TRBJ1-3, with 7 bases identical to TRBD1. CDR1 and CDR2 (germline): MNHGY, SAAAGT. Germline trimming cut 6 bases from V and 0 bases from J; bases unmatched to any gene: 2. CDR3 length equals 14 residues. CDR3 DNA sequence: TGTGCCAGCAGACGGGACAGCTCTGGAAACACCATATATTTT. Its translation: CASRRDSSGNTIYF.

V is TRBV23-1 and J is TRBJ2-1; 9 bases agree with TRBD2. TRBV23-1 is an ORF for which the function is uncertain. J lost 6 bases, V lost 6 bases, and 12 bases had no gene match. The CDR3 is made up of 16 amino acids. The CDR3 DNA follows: TGCGCCAGCAGCCAGCTAGAGCGGGGGGAAAGCAATGAGCAGTTCTTC. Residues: CASSQLERGESNEQFF.

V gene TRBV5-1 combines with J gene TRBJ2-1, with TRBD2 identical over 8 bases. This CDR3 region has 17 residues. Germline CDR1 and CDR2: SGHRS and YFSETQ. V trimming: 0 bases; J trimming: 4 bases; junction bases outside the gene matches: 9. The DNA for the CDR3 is TGCGCCAGCAGCTTGGACCTCTCCGGCGGGGGGTACAATGAGCAGTTCTTC. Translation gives CASSLDLSGGGYNEQFF. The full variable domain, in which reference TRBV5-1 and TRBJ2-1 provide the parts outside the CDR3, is KAGVTQTPRYLIKTRGQQVTLSCSPISGHRSVSWYQQTPGQGLQFLFEYFSETQRNKGNFPGRFSGRQFSNSRSEMNVSTLELGDSALYLCASSLDLSGGGYNEQFFGPGTRLTVL.

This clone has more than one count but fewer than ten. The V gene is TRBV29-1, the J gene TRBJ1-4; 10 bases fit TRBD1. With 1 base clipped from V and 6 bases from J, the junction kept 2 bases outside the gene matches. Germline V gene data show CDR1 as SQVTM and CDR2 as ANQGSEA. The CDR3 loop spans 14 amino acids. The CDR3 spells CSVEGGTGDEKLFF. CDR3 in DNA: TGCAGCGTTGAAGGCGGGACAGGGGATGAAAAACTGTTTTTT.

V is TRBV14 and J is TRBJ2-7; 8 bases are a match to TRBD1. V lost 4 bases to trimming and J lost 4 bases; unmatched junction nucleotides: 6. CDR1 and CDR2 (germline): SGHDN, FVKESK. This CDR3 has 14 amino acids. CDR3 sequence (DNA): TGTGCCAGCAGCCCTCGGGACAGGATGTACGAGCAGTACTTC. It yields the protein CASSPRDRMYEQYF.

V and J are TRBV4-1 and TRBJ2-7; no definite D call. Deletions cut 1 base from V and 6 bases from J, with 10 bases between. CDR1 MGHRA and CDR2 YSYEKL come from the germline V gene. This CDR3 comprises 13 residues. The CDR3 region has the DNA TGCGCCAGCAGCCAAGTAGGGATCCCCGAGCAGTACTTC. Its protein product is CASSQVGIPEQYF.

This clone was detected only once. CDR3 protein: CASIDNRVNQPQHF. The CDR3 coding sequence is TGTGCCAGTATCGATAACAGGGTAAATCAGCCCCAGCATTTT. The chain uses TRBV19 and TRBJ1-5, with D maybe TRBD1 (6 bases). The germline V gene encodes CDR1 LNHDA and CDR2 SQIVND (reference sequence). V lost 7 bases, J lost 4 bases, and 14 bases lay in between. This CDR3 region has 14 residues.

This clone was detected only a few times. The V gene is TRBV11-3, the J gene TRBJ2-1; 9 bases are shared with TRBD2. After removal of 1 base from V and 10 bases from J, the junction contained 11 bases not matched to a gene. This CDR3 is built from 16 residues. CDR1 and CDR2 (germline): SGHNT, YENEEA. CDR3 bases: TGTGCCAGCAGCTTAGGAGGTGGCGGGGGGGCGAAGGAGCAGTTCTTC. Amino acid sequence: CASSLGGGGGAKEQFF.

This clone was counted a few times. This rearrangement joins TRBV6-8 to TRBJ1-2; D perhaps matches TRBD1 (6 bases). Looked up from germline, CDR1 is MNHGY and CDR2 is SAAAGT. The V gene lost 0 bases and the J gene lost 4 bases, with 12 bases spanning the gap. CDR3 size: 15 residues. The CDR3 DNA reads TGTGCCAGCAGTTACTCGGGGCAGGGGACCTATGGCTACACCTTC. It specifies CASSYSGQGTYGYTF.

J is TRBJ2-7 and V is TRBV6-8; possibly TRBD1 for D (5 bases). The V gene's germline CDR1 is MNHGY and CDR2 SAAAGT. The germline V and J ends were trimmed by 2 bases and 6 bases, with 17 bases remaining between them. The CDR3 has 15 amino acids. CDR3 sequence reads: CASSYAVTQDGEQYF. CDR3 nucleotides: TGTGCCAGCAGTTACGCCGTAACACAGGACGGCGAGCAGTACTTC.

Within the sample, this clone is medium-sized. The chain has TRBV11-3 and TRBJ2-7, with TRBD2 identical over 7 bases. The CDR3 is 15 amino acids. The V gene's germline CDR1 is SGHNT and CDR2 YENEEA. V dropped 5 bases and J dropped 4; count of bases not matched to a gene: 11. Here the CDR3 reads CASSPHGGGLYEQYF. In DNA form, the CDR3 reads TGTGCCAGCAGCCCCCACGGGGGAGGGTTGTACGAGCAGTACTTC.

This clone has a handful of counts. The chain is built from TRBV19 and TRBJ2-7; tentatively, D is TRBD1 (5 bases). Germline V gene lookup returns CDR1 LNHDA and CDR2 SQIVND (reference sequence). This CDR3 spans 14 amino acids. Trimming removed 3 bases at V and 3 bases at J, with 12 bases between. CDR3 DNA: TGTGCCAGTAGTATTTCCCAGGGTCGCTACGAGCAGTACTTC. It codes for CASSISQGRYEQYF.

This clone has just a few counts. CDR3 sequence (DNA): TGTGCCAGTAGTATCCCCGGGACAGGGTCTTACAATGAGCAGTTCTTC. Translated: CASSIPGTGSYNEQFF. The chain has TRBV19 and TRBJ2-1; 9 nucleotides align to TRBD1. The V and J ends lost 3 bases and 4 bases, in that order; junction bases with no gene match: 7. In germline, CDR1 is LNHDA, CDR2 SQIVND (reference sequence). CDR3 length equals 16 residues.

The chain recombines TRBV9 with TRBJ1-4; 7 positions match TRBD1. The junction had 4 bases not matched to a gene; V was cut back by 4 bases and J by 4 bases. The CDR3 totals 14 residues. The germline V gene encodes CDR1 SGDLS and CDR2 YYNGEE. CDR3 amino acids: CASSRGQSNEKLFF. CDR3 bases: TGTGCCAGCAGCCGGGGACAGAGTAATGAAAAACTGTTTTTT.

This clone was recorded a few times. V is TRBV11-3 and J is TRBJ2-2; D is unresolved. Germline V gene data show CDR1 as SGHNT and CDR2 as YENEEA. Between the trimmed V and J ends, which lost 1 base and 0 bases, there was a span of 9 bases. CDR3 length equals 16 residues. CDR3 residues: CASSLGRKTNTGELFF. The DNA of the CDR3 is TGTGCCAGCAGCTTAGGCAGGAAAACGAACACCGGGGAGCTGTTTTTT.